Below, one T cell receptor (beta chain) is given with its context. Profiled with immunoSEQ multiplex PCR; TCRdb holds only in-frame clones, not every one. The table records around 190,000 clones, around 88% of them present only once. The data stem from a study of T cell responses to AZD1222 COVID-19 vaccine. Germline lookup yields CDR1 MNHEY and CDR2 SVGEGT. The CDR3 consists of 14 residues. The V gene lost 6 bases and the J gene lost 2 bases, with 8 bases spanning the gap. The sample was peripheral blood, taken on day 0 of AZD1222 vaccination. The chain employs TRBV6-2 or TRBV6-3 and TRBJ2-6; no reliable D call. The sequence was obtained from an adult in good health. Here the CDR3 DNA reads TGTGCCAGCAGCGGAACGGCTGGGGCCAACGTCCTGACTTTC. Translated, it gives CASSGTAGANVLTF.